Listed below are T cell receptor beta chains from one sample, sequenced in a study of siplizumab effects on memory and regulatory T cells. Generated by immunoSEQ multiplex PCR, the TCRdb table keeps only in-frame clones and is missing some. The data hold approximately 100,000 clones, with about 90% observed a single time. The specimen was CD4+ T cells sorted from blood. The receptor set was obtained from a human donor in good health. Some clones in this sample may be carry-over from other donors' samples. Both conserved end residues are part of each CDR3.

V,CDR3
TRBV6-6,CATSTSEQETQYF
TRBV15,CATSRVGAAYEQYF
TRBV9,CASSVGTSGRVFF
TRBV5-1,CASSLDLQGAYSGNTIYF
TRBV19,CASSRKVGSSSYEQYF
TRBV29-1,CSGGRLNTEAFF
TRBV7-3,CASSLRGVATDTQYF
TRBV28,CASSLVVAGELFF
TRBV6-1,CASSEGLAGVYEQYF
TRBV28,CASSLWVGMGNQPQHF
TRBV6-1,CASRGWGEEHTEAFF
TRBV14,CASSRLAGGTDTQYF
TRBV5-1,CASSPGQGGTEAFF
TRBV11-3,CASSLQPGGTDTQYF
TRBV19,CASSVGQGISPLHF
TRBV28,CASSTTLRTGELFF
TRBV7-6,CASSSPEETQYF
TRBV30,CAWRPPDRRGTEAFF
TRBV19,CASSRDSSSYNEQFF
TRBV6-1,CANSQGIREKLFF
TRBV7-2,CASSYIAGGSTDTQYF
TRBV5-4,CASSQTGVQETQYF
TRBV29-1,CSVVVGATDTQYF
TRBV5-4,CASSVYFGGTEAFF
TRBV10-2,CASSASGSLSYNEQFF
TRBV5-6,CASSLYRDRATKLFF
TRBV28,CASSFWPRVDGYTF
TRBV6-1,CASSVDGIGGYTF
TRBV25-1,CASSAPQGAGETQYF
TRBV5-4,CASSTGTGGTDTQYF
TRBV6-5,CASSYRGLNTEAFF
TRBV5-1,CASSLDAPYSGNTIYF
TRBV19,CASKTGTGGLGTEAFF
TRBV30,CAWSVGAAGELFF
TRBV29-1,CSVGQPNAKLFF
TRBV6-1,CASSADHQETQYF
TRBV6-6,CASSNDIPPYEQYF
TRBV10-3,CAISELLGPTGANVLTF
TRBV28,CASSRGQLSLYEQYF
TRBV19,CASTTSGLGDQPQHF
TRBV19,CASTTYSKGSNTEAFF
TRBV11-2,CASTVWRGAPTYEQYF
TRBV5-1,CASSLSSENNEQFF
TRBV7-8,CASSFGAVGETQYF
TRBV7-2,CASSVAGTGVTEAFF
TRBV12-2,CASRERDRGRLAGMEVRIGDTQYF
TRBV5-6,CASSSLGGSTGELFF
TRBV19,CASSKSGGDYEQYF
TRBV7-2,CASSLKASGELFF
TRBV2,CASSVEGYEQYF